The clone carrying this TCR beta chain showed up many times. What it binds is unknown. Each CDR3 protein gets one entry after TCRdb re-called the RT-PCR reads with MiXCR. The data contain 450,000 to 600,000 distinct CDR3 sequences, around 7.9% of them seen just once; the ten biggest clones take up under 15%. These data originate in a study of response to subunit inactivated influenza vaccine. Study outcomes and limitations: The authors put forward the suggestion that each seasonal influenza vaccination may bring in only a limited number of new T cells.

CDR3 size: 14 residues. Germline V gene data show CDR1 as SGHKS and CDR2 as YYEKEE (reference sequence). V lost 1 base and J 5 bases, leaving 10 bases between the germline ends. The J gene is TRBJ1-5, the V gene TRBV5-5, with unresolved D. This specimen was PBMCs from blood, taken around 2 years after vaccination. The sequence derives from a man aged 50 to 69 who received an inactivated influenza vaccine. CDR3 amino acids: CASSLSGPHQPQHF. Written as DNA, the CDR3 is TGTGCCAGCAGCTTGTCCGGACCTCATCAGCCCCAGCATTTT.